This T cell receptor (beta chain) was documented in a study of cytomegalovirus exposure and HLA in healthy donors. The germline V and J ends were trimmed by 5 bases and 3 bases, with 17 bases remaining between them. Looked up from germline, CDR1 is PRHDT and CDR2 is FYEKMQ (reference sequence). This CDR3 has 15 residues. The PCR employed 60 Vbeta primers together with 13 Jbeta primers. Method: immunoSEQ multiplex PCR; TCRdb's copy keeps in-frame clones and lacks some. This repertoire shows 84,000 or so clones, 60% to 85% found once; its top ten account for approximately 2%. The chain carries TRBV13 and TRBJ2-7; weak D call: TRBD1 (6 bases). The clonotype originates from a boy between 10 and 17 years old in good health and CMV-seronegative. The source material was PBMCs. CDR3 nucleotides: TGTGCCAGCAGCATACGGACAGAGGTGGACTACGAGCAGTACTTC. Its translation is CASSIRTEVDYEQYF.